The 21 T cell receptor beta chains presented below share a single source sample, sequenced in a study of blood T cell repertoires in COVID-19 (dated by TCRdb to about 2020). Libraries were constructed by the immunoSEQ multiplex PCR assay. What TCRdb holds here is the immuneACCESS table cut down to in-frame rearrangements. Part of the clones is not present; checked against another copy, under half of the missing clones reflect an unresolved V gene, and the others are unexplained. For this sample the table gives 200,000 to 250,000 clones, of which roughly 84% were detected only once. The top ten constitute about 20% of the sample. Input material: peripheral blood. These receptor sequences come from a man under 40 with active or convalescent COVID-19.

CDR3: CASSAAGVPDTQYF. DNA of the CDR3: TGTGCCAGCAGTGCAGCGGGAGTTCCAGATACGCAGTATTTT. This sequence joins TRBV6-1 and TRBJ2-3; 8 bases fit TRBD2. J gave up 4 bases and V 4 bases, and 4 bases lay outside the gene matches. Looked up from germline, CDR1 is MNHNS and CDR2 is SASEGT. This CDR3 region has 14 residues.

The chain links TRBV12-3 or TRBV12-4 to TRBJ1-2, with a tentative D call TRBD1 (5 bases). The V end was cut by 6 bases, the J end by 2 bases, with 10 bases between. The CDR3 contains 13 residues. CDR3 amino acids: CASSLTENYGYTF. The DNA of the CDR3 is TGTGCCAGCAGCCTGACAGAGAACTATGGCTACACCTTC.

V usage is TRBV19 and J usage is TRBJ2-2; possibly TRBD2 for D (6 bases). Germline CDR1 reads LNHDA; CDR2 reads SQIVND (reference sequence). The CDR3 is made up of 16 amino acids. V lost 7 bases and J 2 bases, leaving 17 bases between the germline ends. CDR3 in amino acids: CASTHAGTANTGELFF. The CDR3 coding sequence is TGTGCCAGTACCCACGCGGGAACAGCCAACACCGGGGAGCTGTTTTTT.

CDR3 in amino acids: CAWSVSADYNEQFF. The CDR3 DNA reads as TGTGCCTGGAGTGTTTCGGCGGATTACAATGAGCAGTTCTTC. The chain recombines TRBV30 with TRBJ2-1; no firm D call. The CDR3 has 14 amino acids. Germline V gene lookup returns CDR1 GTSNPN and CDR2 SVGIG (reference sequence). The V and J ends lost 0 bases and 4 bases respectively, with 10 bases between them. The complete variable domain, with remaining parts taken from reference TRBV30 and TRBJ2-1, reads SQTIHQWPATLVQPVGSPLSLECTVEGTSNPNLYWYRQAAGRGLQLLFYSVGIGQISSEVPQNLSASRPQDRQFILSSKKLLLSDSGFYLCAWSVSADYNEQFFGPGTRLTVL.

The CDR3 loop is CASSSVAGEYNEQFF. The CDR3 DNA is TGTGCCAGCAGCTCCGTGGCGGGGGAGTACAATGAGCAGTTCTTC. V is TRBV7-2 and J is TRBJ2-1; 7 bases match TRBD2. The V and J ends lost 4 bases and 4 bases, in that order; junction bases with no gene match: 7. The germline CDR1 and CDR2 sequences are SGHTA and FQGNSA. There are 15 residues in the CDR3.

This CDR3 reads CASEGTGGAKNIQYF. DNA for the CDR3: TGTGCCAGCGAAGGGACAGGGGGAGCCAAAAACATTCAGTACTTC. The V call is TRBV7-9, the J call TRBJ2-4; TRBD1 agrees at 11 bases. The germline V gene encodes CDR1 SEHNR and CDR2 FQNEAQ (reference sequence). Trimming took 8 bases from V and 0 from J; bases not matched to a gene: 3. The CDR3 runs 15 residues.

The chain links TRBV6-2 or TRBV6-3 to TRBJ1-2, with 9 bases lining up with TRBD1. There are 16 residues in the CDR3. CDR1 MNHEY and CDR2 SVGEGT come from the germline V gene. Trimming cost V 2 bases and J 2 bases; bases outside gene matches: 6. The CDR3 bases are TGTGCCAGCAGTTACCCTACAGGGGGCAAGAACTATGGCTACACCTTC. This encodes CASSYPTGGKNYGYTF.

Worth noting for this clone: Other DNA sequences in the same sample also yield this CDR3. The V and J genes are TRBV19 and TRBJ1-2; 8 bases align to TRBD1. The CDR3 runs to 14 residues. Germline CDR1 reads LNHDA; CDR2 reads SQIVND (reference sequence). V lost 3 bases, J lost 5 bases, and 5 bases stayed unmatched. CDR3 DNA: TGTGCCAGTAGTATGGGCAGGGGGCATTATGGCTACACCTTC. The encoded protein is CASSMGRGHYGYTF.

The CDR3 loop is CASSLLRTSGISYEQYF. CDR3 in DNA: TGTGCCAGCAGCTTGCTGCGGACTAGCGGAATCTCCTACGAGCAGTACTTC. The chain is built from TRBV5-8 and TRBJ2-7; 10 bases fit TRBD2. Germline V gene data show CDR1 as SGHTS and CDR2 as YDEGEE. V shed 1 base, J shed 0 bases, and the junction held 7 bases outside the gene matches. The CDR3 runs 17 residues.

The V and J genes are TRBV28 and TRBJ1-2; TRBD1 is a possible D gene (5 bases). CDR3 length equals 17 residues. The V and J ends lost 3 bases and 0 bases respectively, with 17 bases between them. CDR1 is MDHEN, CDR2 SYDVKM, per germline. The CDR3 protein is CASSFIGRAIANYGYTF. For the CDR3, the DNA is TGTGCCAGCAGTTTTATCGGCAGGGCGATTGCTAACTATGGCTACACCTTC.

This clone was seen only once. The chain combines TRBV6-1 with TRBJ1-5, with 8 bases aligning to TRBD1. The CDR3 contains 20 residues. V lost 3 bases, J lost 6 bases, and 22 bases stayed unmatched. Germline CDR1 MNHNS, CDR2 SASEGT. The CDR3 protein is CASSDYSRRQTGDGVQPQHF. The CDR3 DNA reads TGTGCCAGCAGTGACTATAGCCGGCGGCAGACAGGGGACGGGGTTCAGCCCCAGCATTTT.

The chain uses TRBV27 and TRBJ1-5, with a weak D call TRBD1 (5 bases). The CDR3 is 17 amino acids. Germline V gives CDR1 MNHEY, CDR2 SMNVEV (reference sequence). The V end lost 1 base, the J end lost 1 base, and 14 bases lay between the germline ends. The CDR3 region is CASSLWGNLGSNQPQHF. CDR3 nucleotides: TGTGCCAGCAGTTTATGGGGCAACCTTGGGAGCAATCAGCCCCAGCATTTT.

Concerning this clone: The junction departs from germline at one end; a sequencing error may be responsible. This chain links TRBV25-1 with TRBJ1-1; no reliable D call. The CDR3 consists of 10 residues. The germline CDR1 and CDR2 sequences are MGHDK and SYGVNS. As DNA, the CDR3 is TGTGCCAGCAGTGAAGGGCCCACCCGCTTT. It codes for CASSEGPTRF.

The V call is TRBV19, the J call TRBJ2-5; 10 bases align to TRBD2. The CDR3 spans 15 residues. Germline CDR1 is LNHDA and CDR2 is SQIVND (reference sequence). V was pared by 5 bases and J by 4 bases, with 7 bases of the junction left unmatched. The CDR3 loop reads CASSSAGGVRETQYF. CDR3 sequence (DNA): TGTGCCAGTAGTTCAGCGGGAGGGGTCCGAGAGACCCAGTACTTC.

J is TRBJ1-3 and V is TRBV3-1 (or the pseudogene TRBV3-2); the D gene is possibly TRBD1 (6 bases). The CDR3 loop spans 16 amino acids. The germline V gene encodes CDR1 LGHDT and CDR2 YNNKEL (reference sequence). Trimming cost V 6 bases and J 2 bases, with 17 bases left between them. The CDR3 here is CASREQGSRTGNTIYF. The CDR3 DNA sequence: TGTGCCAGCAGAGAACAGGGATCTCGTACTGGAAACACCATATATTTT.

The chain carries TRBV28 and TRBJ1-1; 9 nucleotides agree with TRBD1. Trimming at V came to 4 bases and at J to 3 bases, leaving 6 bases not matched to a gene. Germline loops: CDR1 MDHEN, CDR2 SYDVKM. This CDR3 has 15 residues. The CDR3: CASSSTGGVDTEAFF. CDR3 sequence (DNA): TGTGCCAGCAGTTCAACAGGGGGCGTGGACACTGAAGCTTTCTTT.

This chain links TRBV27 with TRBJ1-6; D uncertain. The V end lost 4 bases, the J end lost 0 bases, and 7 bases lay between the germline ends. This CDR3 is built from 15 residues. The germline V gene encodes CDR1 MNHEY and CDR2 SMNVEV (reference sequence). The CDR3 spells CASSSGSSYNSPLHF. CDR3 DNA sequence: TGTGCCAGCAGTTCCGGGAGCTCCTATAATTCACCCCTCCACTTT.

A few counts support this clone. This chain joins TRBV5-1 and TRBJ1-6, with D possibly TRBD1 on 5 matching bases. CDR3 length equals 15 residues. V dropped 7 bases and J dropped 8 bases, with 19 bases sitting between them. CDR1 and CDR2 from the germline V gene are SGHRS and YFSETQ. The CDR3 protein is CASSRSGNFDSPLHF. CDR3 DNA sequence: TGCGCCAGCTCCCGGTCAGGGAATTTTGATTCACCCCTCCACTTT.

This clone showed up just once. V is TRBV28 and J is TRBJ2-7; 9 positions match TRBD1. Germline V gene sequence: CDR1 MDHEN, CDR2 SYDVKM. The V segment lost 4 bases and the J segment 1 base; nucleotides outside the gene matches: 5. CDR3 length: 15 residues. Written as DNA, the CDR3 is TGTGCCAGCAGTTCGGGGACAGGGAATTCCTACGAGCAGTACTTC. Amino acid sequence: CASSSGTGNSYEQYF.

V is TRBV28 and J is TRBJ1-6; 8 bases fit TRBD1. Germline trimming cut 3 bases from V and 11 bases from J; bases unmatched to any gene: 9. This CDR3 has 15 amino acids. Germline-derived CDR1 and CDR2 are MDHEN and SYDVKM. CDR3 amino acids: CASSFVQGALTPLHF. DNA for the CDR3: TGTGCCAGCAGTTTCGTGCAGGGGGCCTTGACACCCCTCCACTTT.

The rearrangement joins TRBV7-2 to TRBJ2-7; the D gene is possibly TRBD2 (5 bases). CDR3 length equals 15 residues. Trimming took 1 base from V and 6 from J, leaving 16 bases between them. Germline V gives CDR1 SGHTA, CDR2 FQGNSA. DNA of the CDR3: TGTGCCAGCAGCTTAGAGTACAGCGGCGGTCGCGAGCAGTACTTC. Its translation: CASSLEYSGGREQYF. Variable domain in full (rest from reference TRBV7-2 and TRBJ2-7): GAGVSQSPSNKVTEKGKDVELRCDPISGHTALYWYRQSLGQGLEFLIYFQGNSAPDKSGLPSDRFSAERTGGSVSTLTIQRTQQEDSAVYLCASSLEYSGGREQYFGPGTRLTVT.